The next 13 T cell receptor beta chains were all read from a single sample in a study of OX40 agonist ivuxolimab in advanced cancers. Libraries were prepared by immunoSEQ multiplex PCR; TCRdb keeps only in-frame clonotypes and omits some of them. The sample contains 70,000 or so clones, 90% of which appear only once. Sequenced here: CD4+ or CD8+ T cells sorted from blood, sampled in a trial of the OX40 agonist ivuxolimab. The receptors stem from an adult with an advanced solid tumor such as melanoma, head and neck, liver or kidney cancer.

The chain recombines TRBV11-1 with TRBJ2-5; 7 bases map to TRBD2. J was trimmed by 5 bases and V by 2 bases; bases with no gene match: 8. Germline V lookup: CDR1 SGHAT, CDR2 FQDESV (reference sequence). The CDR3 sequence is 15 residues long. The CDR3: CASSLLRAGRETQYF. For the CDR3, the DNA is TGTGCCAGCAGCTTATTGAGAGCGGGACGCGAGACCCAGTACTTC.

The V call is TRBV5-1, the J call TRBJ1-4; D perhaps matches TRBD1 (5 bases). Between the trimmed V and J ends, which lost 0 bases and 2 bases, there was a span of 14 bases. CDR1 SGHRS and CDR2 YFSETQ come from the germline V gene. The CDR3 is made up of 17 amino acids. The CDR3 reads CASSLGFRGITNEKLFF. In nucleotides, the CDR3 is TGCGCCAGCAGCTTGGGATTTCGGGGCATCACTAATGAAAAACTGTTTTTT. The entire variable domain, with the rest obtained from reference TRBV5-1 and TRBJ1-4, is as follows: KAGVTQTPRYLIKTRGQQVTLSCSPISGHRSVSWYQQTPGQGLQFLFEYFSETQRNKGNFPGRFSGRQFSNSRSEMNVSTLELGDSALYLCASSLGFRGITNEKLFFGSGTQLSVL.

This chain connects TRBV7-3 to TRBJ2-1, with 12 bases matching TRBD2. CDR3 size: 15 residues. V lost 5 bases and J lost 6; bases outside the gene matches: 5. Germline V gene sequence: CDR1 SGHTA, CDR2 FQGTGA. CDR3 DNA sequence: TGTGCCAGCAGCCGGGGGACTAGCGGGCGCAATGAGCAGTTCTTC. Amino acid sequence: CASSRGTSGRNEQFF.

The V gene is TRBV18, the J gene TRBJ2-1, with a tentative D call TRBD2 (6 bases). Trimming removed 1 base at V and 4 bases at J, with 14 bases between. CDR1 is KGHSH, CDR2 LQKENI, per germline. The CDR3 extends over 16 amino acids. CDR3 DNA: TGTGCCAGCTCACCACTTTGGAGGGCCGGTTACAATGAGCAGTTCTTC. Its translation: CASSPLWRAGYNEQFF. The complete variable domain, with remaining parts taken from reference TRBV18 and TRBJ2-1, reads NAGVMQNPRHLVRRRGQEARLRCSPMKGHSHVYWYRQLPEEGLKFMVYLQKENIIDESGMPKERFSAEFPKEGPSILRIQQVVRGDSAAYFCASSPLWRAGYNEQFFGPGTRLTVL.

This clone was detected once. The chain links TRBV25-1 to TRBJ2-1, with 7 bases lining up with TRBD1. V shed 9 bases and J 14 bases; nucleotides not matched to a gene: 7. The CDR3 has 10 amino acids. CDR1 and CDR2 (germline): MGHDK, SYGVNS. CDR3 DNA: TGTGCCAGAACCGGGACAGAAAAGTTCTTC. It is translated as CARTGTEKFF.

This clone was recorded once. The J gene is TRBJ1-5, the V gene TRBV28; tentatively, D is TRBD1 (5 bases). CDR1 MDHEN and CDR2 SYDVKM come from the germline V gene. The length of the CDR3 is 17 residues. V was pared by 2 bases and J by 3 bases, with 17 bases between. The CDR3 DNA sequence: TGTGCCAGCAGTTTAGCCCCAGGGAGAGGGGCCAATCAGCCCCAGCATTTT. Translating it yields CASSLAPGRGANQPQHF.

V and J are TRBV29-1 and TRBJ2-7, with 9 bases lining up with TRBD1. The CDR3 covers 12 residues. The germline V gene has CDR1 SQVTM and CDR2 ANQGSEA. The V and J ends lost 3 bases and 4 bases, in that order; junction bases with no gene match: 1. The CDR3 loop is CSVETGGYEQYF. In nucleotides, the CDR3 is TGCAGCGTTGAGACAGGGGGGTACGAGCAGTACTTC.

The chain is built from TRBV28 and TRBJ2-7; perhaps D is TRBD1 or TRBD2 (5 bases each). The CDR3 has 15 amino acids. The ends were cut back, 3 bases at V and 5 bases at J, with 17 bases in the middle. Germline loops: CDR1 MDHEN, CDR2 SYDVKM. The DNA for the CDR3 is TGTGCCAGCAGTTTCTTTGGGCAGGGAGTGCACGAGCAGTACTTC. As protein: CASSFFGQGVHEQYF.

The chain is built from TRBV7-9 and TRBJ2-2; no reliable D call. Per germline, CDR1 SEHNR and CDR2 FQNEAQ (reference sequence). The CDR3 has 13 residues. V was pared by 5 bases and J by 7 bases, with 11 bases between. The CDR3: CASSLMEFGELFF. The CDR3 DNA reads TGTGCCAGCAGCCTGATGGAGTTCGGGGAGCTGTTTTTT. Full variable domain (outside the CDR3, taken from reference TRBV7-9 and TRBJ2-2): DTGVSQNPRHKITKRGQNVTFRCDPISEHNRLYWYRQTLGQGPEFLTYFQNEAQLEKSRLLSDRFSAERPKGSFSTLEIQRTEQGDSAMYLCASSLMEFGELFFGEGSRLTVL.

This CDR3 is CASSLMAGIRNTIYF. The CDR3 coding sequence is TGTGCCAGCAGCTTGATGGCAGGAATTCGGAACACCATATATTTT. This chain connects TRBV5-6 to TRBJ1-3; D remains unclear. The CDR3 has 15 residues. Trimming took off 1 base at V and 7 bases at J, with 15 bases between the two ends. CDR1 and CDR2 (germline): SGHDT, YYEEEE.

The chain links TRBV5-6 to TRBJ1-4; TRBD1 is a possible D gene (5 bases). There are 18 residues in the CDR3. The V gene's germline CDR1 is SGHDT and CDR2 YYEEEE. Deletions cut 4 bases from V and 0 bases from J, with 19 bases between. The CDR3 DNA is TGTGCCAGCAGCCCTCGGGGGGTTACCCTTGCAACTAATGAAAAACTGTTTTTT. Its protein product is CASSPRGVTLATNEKLFF.

In regard to this clone: The conserved final phenylalanine or tryptophan is absent from the CDR3, which likely points to a read error. No DNA is shown, since the ends of the CDR3 on it are uncertain; the CDR3 is the one TCRdb lists. The chain employs TRBV10-1 and TRBJ1-2. Termini included, the CDR3 measures 9 amino acids. Germline V gene lookup returns CDR1 WNHNN and CDR2 SYGVQD (reference sequence). The CDR3 is CASTSQLSS.

The V and J genes are TRBV18 and TRBJ1-1; a weak D match, TRBD1 (5 bases). V gave up 3 bases and J gave up 4 bases, with 15 bases separating them. Germline V gene data show CDR1 as KGHSH and CDR2 as LQKENI. This CDR3 region has 15 residues. Here the CDR3 reads CASSPDTQTGTEAFF. CDR3 nucleotides: TGTGCCAGCTCACCGGACACTCAAACGGGCACTGAAGCTTTCTTT.